This entry describes one TCR beta chain. This record comes from a study of T cell changes during pregnancy in multiple sclerosis. This CDR3 spans 15 amino acids. Germline lookup yields CDR1 SGHNT and CDR2 YYREEE (reference sequence). V dropped 4 bases and J dropped 5 bases, with 15 bases sitting between them. The assay was immunoSEQ multiplex PCR, and TCRdb's table has in-frame clones only and misses some. The table records 40,000 to 55,000 clones, 85% to 95% of them present only once. The chain is built from TRBV5-4 and TRBJ1-4, with TRBD1 as a possible D gene (6 bases). This TCR came from a female donor with multiple sclerosis, enrolled in a pregnancy study. The specimen was CD4+ T cells from peripheral blood mononuclear cells, collected in the third trimester of pregnancy. The CDR3 is CASSPAGALNEKLFF. In nucleotides, the CDR3 is TGTGCCAGCAGCCCTGCGGGGGCCCTGAATGAAAAACTGTTTTTT.